A single sample is the source of the 10 T cell receptor beta chains below, sequenced in a study of blood T cell repertoires in COVID-19. The table came from immunoSEQ multiplex PCR; TCRdb's copy has only in-frame clones and leaves some out. The profile shows about 300,000 clones, around 87% of them singletons. The sequenced sample was peripheral blood. These receptors were obtained from a man between 65 and 85 years old with acute or convalescent COVID-19.

This chain links TRBV19 with TRBJ1-2; 11 nucleotides agree with TRBD1. The V segment lost 3 bases and the J segment 6 bases; nucleotides outside the gene matches: 9. CDR1 and CDR2 from the germline V gene are LNHDA and SQIVND (reference sequence). The CDR3 loop spans 16 amino acids. The CDR3 bases are TGTGCCAGTAGTATTGGACAGGGGGCGAGGGGGAATGGCTACACCTTC. This codes for CASSIGQGARGNGYTF.

The CDR3 DNA reads as TGTGCCAGCAGTAAAGACAGGCCGGACGAAAAACTGTTTTTT. Its protein product is CASSKDRPDEKLFF. The chain joins TRBV6-6 to TRBJ1-4; D is possibly TRBD1 (6 bases). In germline, CDR1 is MNHNY, CDR2 SVGAGI (reference sequence). Trimming stripped 5 bases from V and 8 bases from J, with 15 bases between. This CDR3 is built from 14 residues.

This chain uses TRBV24-1 with TRBJ1-5; tentative D call: TRBD1 (5 bases). The CDR3 covers 15 residues. CDR1 is KGHDR, CDR2 SFDVKD, per germline. V was pared by 5 bases and J by 0 bases, with 10 bases between. CDR3 in DNA: TGTGCCACCAGTGGGGGCAGGGTTAGCAATCAGCCCCAGCATTTT. Encoded protein: CATSGGRVSNQPQHF.

The chain joins TRBV4-1 to TRBJ2-7; 7 positions agree with TRBD1. Germline V gene lookup returns CDR1 MGHRA and CDR2 YSYEKL. The CDR3 consists of 15 residues. J lost 3 bases, V lost 4 bases, and 9 bases had no gene match. CDR3 loop: CASSRGTVGDYEQYF. The CDR3, as DNA: TGCGCCAGCAGCCGTGGGACAGTAGGAGACTACGAGCAGTACTTC.

The genes are TRBV7-2 and TRBJ1-1; perhaps TRBD1 as D (6 bases). Germline lookup yields CDR1 SGHTA and CDR2 FQGNSA. This CDR3 has 15 amino acids. The V end lost 1 base, the J end lost 1 base, and 10 bases lay between the germline ends. Written as DNA, the CDR3 is TGTGCCAGCAGCTTAGTGGGGGGGGCGAACACTGAAGCTTTCTTT. Protein: CASSLVGGANTEAFF. Drawing the rest from reference TRBV7-2 and TRBJ1-1, the complete variable domain is GAGVSQSPSNKVTEKGKDVELRCDPISGHTALYWYRQSLGQGLEFLIYFQGNSAPDKSGLPSDRFSAERTGGSVSTLTIQRTQQEDSAVYLCASSLVGGANTEAFFGQGTRLTVV.

This sequence joins TRBV5-1 and TRBJ2-5; 9 bases agree with TRBD1. V shed 3 bases, J shed 5 bases, and the junction held 5 bases outside the gene matches. Germline CDR1 is SGHRS and CDR2 is YFSETQ. The CDR3 totals 14 residues. The CDR3 region has the DNA TGCGCCAGCAGCTCCACAGGGGGCGCGGAGACCCAGTACTTC. This sequence encodes CASSSTGGAETQYF.

The chain combines TRBV5-1 with TRBJ2-3; a weak D match, TRBD2 (7 bases). The CDR3 spans 16 residues. Germline-derived CDR1 and CDR2 are SGHRS and YFSETQ. Trimming removed 1 base at V and 0 bases at J, with 12 bases between. CDR3 nucleotide sequence: TGCGCCAGCAGCTTGCGAGGGGGGGCTAGCACAGATACGCAGTATTTT. It is translated as CASSLRGGASTDTQYF.

The chain has TRBV9 and TRBJ2-3; TRBD1 might be the D (5 bases). The CDR3 length is 15 residues. V lost 1 base and J 4 bases, leaving 13 bases between the germline ends. Per germline, CDR1 SGDLS and CDR2 YYNGEE. The CDR3 loop is CASSVLSGAADTQYF. In DNA form, the CDR3 reads TGTGCCAGCAGCGTATTGAGTGGGGCGGCAGATACGCAGTATTTT.

The V and J genes are TRBV5-8 and TRBJ1-6; D is uncertain. Germline lookup yields CDR1 SGHTS and CDR2 YDEGEE. V was cut by 0 bases and J by 15 bases, with 7 bases left in between. This CDR3 contains 11 residues. CDR3 sequence reads: CASSLVQNLHF. The CDR3, as DNA: TGTGCCAGCAGCTTGGTTCAAAACCTCCACTTT.

CDR3 loop: CASSSDWPGNTIYF. The CDR3 bases are TGTGCCAGCAGTTCCGACTGGCCTGGAAACACCATATATTTT. This chain links TRBV27 with TRBJ1-3; D not certain. Trimming removed 4 bases from V and 2 bases from J, with 9 bases in between. CDR3 length: 14 amino acids. Germline loops: CDR1 MNHEY, CDR2 SMNVEV (reference sequence).